This T cell receptor (beta chain) was identified in a study of blood T cell repertoires in COVID-19 (dated by TCRdb to the early 2020s). Background for the entire study: Samples from collaborators originated in the United States, Italy and Spain and spanned both the acute and convalescent phases of COVID-19. The sample metadata nearly always contained a de-identified subject ID, COVID-19 status, age in years and sex. The prospective study material was composed of cDNA or gDNA derived from T cells, B-cell-depleted T cells, or PBMCs. Where available, HLA class I and class II types were obtained from metadata supplied by the sample provider rather than from assay-based typing. The dataset comprised deeply sampled blood TCRbeta repertoires from subjects exposed to, actively infected with, or recovered from COVID-19. The samples were drawn from two sources: the first 160 participants of the ongoing ImmuneRACE study, and 1,000 to 1,500 subjects contributed by 6 global collaborators. The repertoires were made available in a free public database intended to serve as a resource for research on the immune response to SARS-CoV-2. Broader findings and caveats from the paper: The amount of clinical and demographic metadata varied by source and participant and was provided uncurated.

The junction shows trimming of 8 bases on V and 5 bases on J, and the gene matches do not reach 13 bases of it. Inclusive of the bounding cysteine and phenylalanine, the CDR3 is 15 residues long. Just CDR3 DNA is preserved here, 45 bases in frame from base 1. CDR1 and CDR2, per the germline V gene, are SNHLY and FYNNEI. TCRbeta CDR3 regions were amplified from genomic DNA by means of the immunoSEQ Assay, a bias-controlled multiplex PCR. The original pipeline was this. Nucleated cell counts per sample were estimated from amplification of reference gene primers within the assay. To quantify the absolute abundance of each unique TCRbeta CDR3 rearrangement, sequence reads were collapsed and filtered. For each sample, productive Simpson clonality was calculated as the square root of Simpson's diversity index across productive rearrangements. In TCRdb, the immuneACCESS table is reduced to in-frame sequences with V and J assigned. These tables do not hold every clone; where another copy was compared, an unresolved V gene accounts for under half, and the others remain unexplained. V, J and clone size are taken as reported in that table, and D and trimming were inferred from the DNA itself. The sample table shows around 290,000 clones, and roughly 90% are seen once. Of the sample, 1% is held by the ten largest clones.

In the prospective study, participants were roughly 18 to 95 years old, resided in 20 to 30 geographic areas of the United States, and were enrolled through a virtual design. To assign participants to cohorts, the prospective study relied on clinical history that participants themselves reported in a screening survey and a study questionnaire. For ImmuneRACE Cohort 3, a participant was defined as recovered based on two consecutive negative NP/OP PCR tests, clearance by a healthcare professional, or resolution of symptoms. Each participant in the prospective study had whole blood, serum and a nasopharyngeal or oropharyngeal swab collected by mobile phlebotomists. Participants in the prospective study had the option to provide additional blood draws and questionnaires over a 2-month period. Before DNA extraction, prospective study blood samples were shipped either frozen or at room temperature. Worth noting for this clone: Its specific antigen is unknown. Nothing much larger sits one base from this clone, and base qualities are not available.

This TCR was sampled from a woman aged 25-40 years who had recovered from COVID-19. Recombination connected TRBV2 to TRBJ1-2; TRBD1 lines up with 8 middle nucleotides. Sample: PBMCs or T cells enriched from blood (not recorded which). The DNA is TGTGCCAGCTTACCAGGACAGGGTGGCCTGTATGGCTACACCTTC. This gives the protein CASLPGQGGLYGYTF.